A selection of T cell receptor beta chains follows, all from one sample in a study of T cells in tumors after PD-1 blockade. This table comes from immunoSEQ multiplex PCR, and its TCRdb copy is limited to in-frame clones, with some not included. Of roughly 47,000 clones in the sample, approximately 75% were seen once. The input for sequencing was PBMCs, taken before anti-PD-1 treatment. Receptors were obtained from a human donor with basal cell carcinoma. CDR3s include the opening cysteine and the closing phenylalanine or tryptophan. Each record gives: J gene, V gene, clone size, D gene, CDR3 DNA, CDR3 protein. The D gene is left open where the match is weak. Clone size is stated in some rows and not others, as once, few, many or a class when expanded.

TRBJ2-2 | TRBV7-2 | NA | NA | TGTGCCAGCAGCTTAATGAACACCGGGGAGCTGTTTTTT | CASSLMNTGELFF
TRBJ2-3 | TRBV3-1/TRBV3-2 | NA | TRBD2 | TGTGCCAGCAGCCAAGGACTAGCCAGCACAGATACGCAGTATTTT | CASSQGLASTDTQYF
TRBJ1-2 | TRBV30 | NA | TRBD1 | TGTGCCTGGGGGGGGACAGGGCTTGGCTACACCTTC | CAWGGTGLGYTF
TRBJ1-5 | TRBV11-1 | once | NA | TGTGCCAGCAGCCCTGGGGCGGGGAGCAATCAGCCCCAGCATTTT | CASSPGAGSNQPQHF
TRBJ1-1 | TRBV28 | NA | NA | TGTGCCAGCAGTTATACGTATATAGCGGGTGCTGAAGCTTTCTTT | CASSYTYIAGAEAFF
TRBJ1-6 | TRBV27 | NA | NA | TGTGCCAGCGGACCCCGGACGGGATATAATTCACCCCTCCACTTT | CASGPRTGYNSPLHF
TRBJ2-7 | TRBV6-6 | NA | NA | TGTGCCAGCAGTTACTCGCCGCGGGTACTCTCCTACGAGCAGTACTTC | CASSYSPRVLSYEQYF
TRBJ1-5 | TRBV6-1 | NA | NA | TGTGCCAGCAGTGAGGGAAGCAATCAGCCCCAGCATTTT | CASSEGSNQPQHF
TRBJ2-7 | TRBV7-2 | NA | TRBD2 | TGTGCCAGCAGCGGAGCGGGGGCAGCCTACGAGCAGTACTTC | CASSGAGAAYEQYF
TRBJ2-2 | TRBV4-2 | NA | TRBD2 | TGTGCCAGCAGCCAAGAGTTTCTAGCGGGACGGACCGGGGAGCTGTTTTTT | CASSQEFLAGRTGELFF
TRBJ2-1 | TRBV7-8 | few | NA | TGTGCCAGCAGCTCCCTGACCGAGAACTCCTACAATGAGCAGTTCTTC | CASSSLTENSYNEQFF